This T cell receptor beta chain was sequenced in a study of breast tumors, draining lymph nodes, adjacent tissues listed by TCRdb under 2016. Regarding the study in general: TCR beta repertoires were compared across tumor, adjacent nontumor tissue and axillary lymph nodes obtained from breast cancer patients. In human breast cancer, the study set out to evaluate how tumor, surrounding tissue and draining lymph node repertoires relate to one another and whether T cells may move between these sites. The paper's findings and limits, for the study overall: The data were judged consistent with most tumor T cells deriving from the lymph node and then expanding within tumor tissue. Tumor T-cell repertoires showed less diversity than lymph node repertoires and more diversity than nontumor tissue repertoires, and tumor T-cell repertoires showed preferential V and J gene usage. The conclusion that tumor T cells originate in lymph nodes was framed as consistent with a hypothesis rather than directly demonstrated. In luminal-like breast cancer, tumor and nontumor tissue repertoires resembled each other significantly more than in basal-like breast cancer.

Lymph node samples were obtained from the axillary draining lymph nodes of breast cancer patients. The sample was run on an Illumina HiSeq 2000. Multiplex PCR amplification was used to generate the TCR beta chain libraries. The amplified TCR beta chain products were analyzed by high-throughput sequencing. TCRdb trimmed public reads at Q25 via fastp, called clones via MiXCR and kept in-frame beta chains. For every CDR3 protein sequence, its rows merge into one entry that carries the most common genes and DNA. Counted in this sample were 150,000 to 200,000 distinct CDR3 sequences; approximately 30% of them appeared once. Clones ranked in the top ten supply around 4.1% of the sample. As concerns this clonotype: This receptor's antigen is unknown. Base qualities are not provided; no much larger clone lies one nucleotide away.

As encoded in the germline V gene, CDR1 is LGHNA while CDR2 is YSLEER. V is clipped by 6 bases and J by 0 bases, and the sequence between their germline boundaries is 13 bases long. Including cysteine and phenylalanine, the CDR3 has 15 amino acids. Only the CDR3 region is kept as DNA, spanning 45 bases read in frame from base 1. The receptor comes from a female donor with breast cancer. Some clones in this sample may be carry-over from other donors' samples. Sequenced: axillary lymph node tissue. The chain is encoded by TRBV4-3 joined to TRBJ2-3; the D gene is perhaps TRBD1, on 5 matching bases. CDR3 reads: CASRPRVSSTDTQYF. In nucleotides, the sequence is TGCGCCAGCAGACCCAGGGTTTCTAGCACAGATACGCAGTATTTT.